This T cell receptor beta chain was sequenced for a study of cytomegalovirus exposure and HLA in healthy donors. Findings and caveats of the study: Accurate prediction of HLA-A and HLA-B alleles (for most subjects) was reportedly achieved from TCR beta sequences.

In regard to this clone: Its antigen is undetermined.

With V trimmed by 7 bases and J by 4 bases, 8 bases remained unmatched. The CDR3 is 15 amino acids. Germline CDR1 and CDR2: SGHRS and YFSETQ. This PCR relied on a set of 60 Vbeta primers and 13 Jbeta primers. Sequencing was performed with immunoSEQ multiplex PCR; in TCRdb, only in-frame clones are kept and a portion is missing. The table records over 150,000 clones, about 72% of them present only once. The source material was PBMCs. The receptor comes from a man in his 60s in good health and CMV-seronegative. V gene TRBV5-1 combines with J gene TRBJ2-5, with 12 nucleotides matching TRBD2. The CDR3 DNA is TGCGCCAGCGAGCGGGCTAGCGGGGGGGCAGAGACCCAGTACTTC. It codes for CASERASGGAETQYF.